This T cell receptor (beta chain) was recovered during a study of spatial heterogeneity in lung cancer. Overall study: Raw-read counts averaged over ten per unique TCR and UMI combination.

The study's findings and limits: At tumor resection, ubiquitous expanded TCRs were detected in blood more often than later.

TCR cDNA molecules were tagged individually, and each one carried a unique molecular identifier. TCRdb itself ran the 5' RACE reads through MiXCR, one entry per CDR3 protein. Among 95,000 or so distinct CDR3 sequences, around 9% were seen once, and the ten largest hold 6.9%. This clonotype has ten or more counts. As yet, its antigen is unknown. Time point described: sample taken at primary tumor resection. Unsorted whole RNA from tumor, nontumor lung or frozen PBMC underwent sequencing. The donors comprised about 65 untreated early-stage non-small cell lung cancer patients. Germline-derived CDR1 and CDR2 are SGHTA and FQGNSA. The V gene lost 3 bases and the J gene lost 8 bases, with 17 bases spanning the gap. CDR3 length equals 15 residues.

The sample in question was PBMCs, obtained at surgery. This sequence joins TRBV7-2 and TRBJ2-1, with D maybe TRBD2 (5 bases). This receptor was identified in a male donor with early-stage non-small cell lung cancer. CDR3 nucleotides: TGTGCCAGCAGCTTCGGGCTAGCTAACTCGGATGAGCAGTTCTTC. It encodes CASSFGLANSDEQFF.